This paragraph covers one T cell receptor beta chain sequence. The repertoire was sequenced with immunoSEQ multiplex PCR; TCRdb's copy has only in-frame clones and lacks some. The table includes under 100,000 clones, approximately 86% detected once. The sample is drawn from a study of technical replicates of blood from a few donors. The CDR3 is made up of 13 amino acids. The germline V and J ends were trimmed by 6 bases and 7 bases, with 16 bases remaining between them. Germline CDR1 reads SQVTM; CDR2 reads ANQGSEA. The clonotype originates from a human donor in good health. Some clones in this sample may be carry-over from other donors' samples. Sample: PBMCs. The rearrangement joins TRBV29-1 to TRBJ1-5, with no clear D. CDR3 loop: CSVSGGRGQPQHF. The CDR3 region has the DNA TGCAGCGTCTCGGGAGGGAGAGGCCAGCCCCAGCATTTT.